These T cell receptor beta chains were read from a single sample in a study of CD8 T cells in ankylosing spondylitis. TCRdb re-called the 5' RACE reads with MiXCR, one entry per CDR3 protein. This table holds around 22,000 distinct CDR3 sequences, over 10% found once. Sequenced: blood. These receptors all stem from a male donor with ankylosing spondylitis or in good health (not recorded which). The CDR3 runs from the conserved cysteine through the conserved F or W. D genes are given only for firm matches. Clone size appears in some rows only: once, few, many, or a class for an expanded clone.

d_call,v_call,j_call,clone_size,cdr3_nt,cdr3_aa
TRBD2,TRBV20-1,TRBJ2-3,many,TGCAGTGCTAATAAGCGGGAGGGACCAGATACGCAGTATTTT,CSANKREGPDTQYF
TRBD2,TRBV7-2,TRBJ2-3,many,TGTGCCAGCAGCTGGACTAGCGGGGTGATCACAGATACGCAGTATTTT,CASSWTSGVITDTQYF
NA,TRBV2,TRBJ2-4,NA,TGTGCCAGCAGTGAAGCGCTTCGCATAGCCAAAAACATTCAGTACTTC,CASSEALRIAKNIQYF
NA,TRBV20-1,TRBJ2-5,many,TGCAGTGCTAGAGATCCAGGCCAAAGAGAAGGGACCCAGTACTTC,CSARDPGQREGTQYF
NA,TRBV3-1,TRBJ2-3,NA,TGTGCCAGCAGCCAAGTTCCAGATTTAGATACGCAGTATTTT,CASSQVPDLDTQYF
NA,TRBV28,TRBJ2-4,many,TGTGCCAGCAGCACAGGTATCCTAGCCCAAAACATTCAGTACTTC,CASSTGILAQNIQYF
NA,TRBV12-3/TRBV12-4,TRBJ2-3,NA,TGTGCCAGGACTCCAACAGATGGGTCACCTAGCACAGATACGCAGTATTTT,CARTPTDGSPSTDTQYF
NA,TRBV6-5,TRBJ2-3,few,TGTGCCAGCAGTCGTTCGACAGGATTCTATAGCACAGATACGCAGTATTTT,CASSRSTGFYSTDTQYF
TRBD2,TRBV30,TRBJ2-3,NA,TGTGCCTGGAGTGAGAGCGGGAGGAGCACAGATACGCAGTATTTT,CAWSESGRSTDTQYF
NA,TRBV7-2,TRBJ2-1,once,TGTGCCAGCAGCTTATCCCCCTTATACAATGAGCAGTTCTTC,CASSLSPLYNEQFF
NA,TRBV5-1,TRBJ1-1,few,TGCGCCAGCAGCCCGGCCCAGGGGCGAAGTGAAGCTTTCTTT,CASSPAQGRSEAFF
NA,TRBV5-5,TRBJ1-1,NA,TGTGCCAGCAGCTCCCGAGGGGCCAACACTGAAGCTTTCTTT,CASSSRGANTEAFF
TRBD2,TRBV9,TRBJ2-7,NA,TGTGCCAGCAGCACGGCCGGGACTAGCGACTACGAGCAGTACTTC,CASSTAGTSDYEQYF
NA,TRBV28,TRBJ2-2,many,TGTGCCAGCAGTTTTTTGGGTGATAACACCGGGGAGCTGTTTTTT,CASSFLGDNTGELFF
NA,TRBV7-7,TRBJ2-5,few,TGTGCTAGCAGCCCTCGCCGGGGCCTCCAAGAGACCCAGTACTTC,CASSPRRGLQETQYF
NA,TRBV5-1,TRBJ2-5,few,TGCGCCAGCAGCCCCCTGGAAGTCCGGTACCAAGAGACCCAGTACTTC,CASSPLEVRYQETQYF
NA,TRBV6-5,TRBJ1-4,few,TGTGCCGGAAGGACAGTAGATGAAAAACTGTTTTTT,CAGRTVDEKLFF
TRBD1,TRBV6-5,TRBJ1-2,medium-sized,TGTGCCAGCAGTTTCTCCACCGGGACAGTCGGCGGCTACACCTTC,CASSFSTGTVGGYTF
NA,TRBV12-3/TRBV12-4,TRBJ2-3,NA,TGTGCCAGCAGTACAGGAGATACGCAGTATTTT,CASSTGDTQYF
TRBD2,TRBV6-6,TRBJ2-7,many,TGTGCCAGCAGCGAGCGGACTAGCGGCCTGTACGAGCAGTACTTC,CASSERTSGLYEQYF
TRBD2,TRBV15,TRBJ2-3,NA,TGTGCCACCAGCAGCTACCTGGGACTAGCGGACCTCACAGATACGCAGTATTTT,CATSSYLGLADLTDTQYF
TRBD1,TRBV7-2,TRBJ2-3,few,TGTGCCAGCAGCTTAGGACAGGGGAGGGATACGCAGTATTTT,CASSLGQGRDTQYF
TRBD1,TRBV7-2,TRBJ2-2,few,TGTGCCAGCAGCTTAGGACAGGGCCCCCCCACCGGGGAGCTGTTTTTT,CASSLGQGPPTGELFF
TRBD2,TRBV7-6,TRBJ2-1,once,TGTGCCAGCAGCTTAGCGTCTAGCGGGAATTACAATGAGCAGTTCTTC,CASSLASSGNYNEQFF
TRBD1,TRBV4-1,TRBJ2-2,NA,TGCGCCAGCAGCCAAGTGGCAGGGGGCATCATCGGGGAGCTGTTTTTT,CASSQVAGGIIGELFF
NA,TRBV7-2,TRBJ2-2,many,TGTGCCAGCAGCAAGCGGAGTGGGACCGGGGAGCTGTTTTTT,CASSKRSGTGELFF
NA,TRBV20-1,TRBJ1-1,many,TGCAGTGCCCCCAACGGGGGTGAGGGATGGAACACTGAAGCTTTCTTT,CSAPNGGEGWNTEAFF
NA,TRBV29-1,TRBJ2-5,NA,TGCAGCGTTGAGGAACTTAAGGAGACCCAGTACTTC,CSVEELKETQYF
NA,TRBV6-5,TRBJ2-5,many,TGTGCCACCGTGGGTCCGGCGGGGACCCAGTACTTC,CATVGPAGTQYF
NA,TRBV24-1,TRBJ2-3,many,TGTGCCACCAGTGATGCCCCAGGACGGACTCGCACAGATACGCAGTATTTT,CATSDAPGRTRTDTQYF
TRBD1,TRBV4-3,TRBJ2-2,NA,TGCGCCAGCAGGCGACAGGGGAGAAGGGAGCTGTTTTTT,CASRRQGRRELFF
TRBD1,TRBV20-1,TRBJ2-7,once,TGCAGTGCTAGAGACCTAAACCGGGACAGGGTCAACGAGCAGTACTTC,CSARDLNRDRVNEQYF
NA,TRBV3-1,TRBJ2-1,many,TGTGCCAGCAGCCAAGGGATATTAGGGGCCGGAAATGAGCAGTTCTTC,CASSQGILGAGNEQFF
NA,TRBV4-2,TRBJ2-2,many,TGTGCCAGCAGCCGGCAGGGTGGGTACTCGAACACCGGGGAGCTGTTTTTT,CASSRQGGYSNTGELFF
NA,TRBV2,TRBJ2-4,NA,TGTGCCAGCAGTCAGTTGAGGGGGGCAGCTGGAAACATTCAGTACTTC,CASSQLRGAAGNIQYF
NA,TRBV6-6,TRBJ1-4,few,TGTGCCAGCAGTTACGAAGGTCGTGCTAATGAAAAACTGTTTTTT,CASSYEGRANEKLFF
NA,TRBV5-1,TRBJ2-3,few,TGCGCCAGCAGCTTAACCAGCGCTAGCACAGATACGCAGTATTTT,CASSLTSASTDTQYF
NA,TRBV14,TRBJ2-1,few,TGTGCCAGCAGCCAAAGGGGTCAGATCAGGAATGAGCAGTTCTTC,CASSQRGQIRNEQFF
TRBD2,TRBV2,TRBJ2-3,NA,TGTGCCAGCAGTGAGACGGGCGGGGGGGCAGATACGCAGTATTTT,CASSETGGGADTQYF
NA,TRBV21-1,TRBJ1-1,NA,TGTGCCAGCAGCTGGCGTCCCGAGAATCTGAACACTGAAGCTTTCTTT,CASSWRPENLNTEAFF
NA,TRBV28,TRBJ1-2,NA,TGTGCCAGCAGTTTGCCCCAGGCCTATGGCTACACCTTC,CASSLPQAYGYTF
NA,TRBV4-2,TRBJ1-1,many,TGTGCCAGCAGCCGACGGAACACTGAAGCTTTCTTT,CASSRRNTEAFF
TRBD2,TRBV9,TRBJ2-2,NA,TGTGCCAGCGATCCGGGGGGGGCCAACACCGGGGAGCTGTTTTTT,CASDPGGANTGELFF
NA,TRBV14,TRBJ2-2,NA,TGTGCCAGCAGCCAAGTCATCAAGTTCGCGAACACCGGGGAGCTGTTTTTT,CASSQVIKFANTGELFF
NA,TRBV4-1,TRBJ2-5,NA,TGCGCCAGCAGCCAGGTTTCAGGGGTAGGAGAGACCCAGTACTTC,CASSQVSGVGETQYF
TRBD2,TRBV6-5,TRBJ2-1,many,TGTGCCAGCAGTTACGCGGGAGGGTTGAATGAGCAGTTCTTC,CASSYAGGLNEQFF
TRBD2,TRBV9,TRBJ2-5,few,TGTGCCAGCAGCGTAGGCGGGAGGGCCGGAGAGACCCAGTACTTC,CASSVGGRAGETQYF
NA,TRBV6-2/TRBV6-3,TRBJ2-2,NA,TGTGCCAGCGAGGTGGGGGCCGGGGAGCTGTTTTTT,CASEVGAGELFF
TRBD1,TRBV24-1,TRBJ2-2,many,TGTGCCACCGGGACAGGGAGGGACACCGGGGAGCTGTTTTTT,CATGTGRDTGELFF
NA,TRBV5-1,TRBJ2-1,many,TGCGCCAGCAGGGACGGTAGCTCCTACAATGAGCAGTTCTTC,CASRDGSSYNEQFF
NA,TRBV20-1,TRBJ2-3,NA,TGCAGTGCTATCCGGGGTAGCACAGATACGCAGTATTTT,CSAIRGSTDTQYF
TRBD2,TRBV28,TRBJ2-3,few,TGTGCCAGCAGTTCGGTAGCGGGACTATCCACAGATACGCAGTATTTT,CASSSVAGLSTDTQYF
NA,TRBV5-1,TRBJ1-4,many,TGCGCCAGCAGCTTGGTTCCGGGACGGGAAAAACTGTTTTTT,CASSLVPGREKLFF
NA,TRBV7-2,TRBJ2-2,NA,TGTGCCAGCAGCAAAGAGGCAGGGGGGATCACCGGGGAGCTGTTTTTT,CASSKEAGGITGELFF
NA,TRBV20-1,TRBJ2-7,NA,TGCAGTGCTAGAGTTCGGGCAGCCACGTACTTC,CSARVRAATYF
NA,TRBV28,TRBJ1-4,many,TGTGCCAGCACGAACCGGGGGCCCACTAATGAAAAACTGTTTTTT,CASTNRGPTNEKLFF
NA,TRBV14,TRBJ1-1,NA,TGTGCCAGCAGCCCCAGGTTGAACACTGAAGCTTTCTTT,CASSPRLNTEAFF
TRBD2,TRBV20-1,TRBJ2-2,NA,TGCAGTGCCACCAAACGGACTAGCGGGAGTTACTCCGGGGAGCTGTTTTTT,CSATKRTSGSYSGELFF
TRBD1,TRBV10-3,TRBJ1-1,NA,TGTGCCATCAGTGAGTCCGGGACAGCGAACACTGAAGCTTTCTTT,CAISESGTANTEAFF
TRBD1,TRBV28,TRBJ1-1,few,TGTGCCAGCAGTCCCGGTTGGGGACAGCTACCAATGAACACTGAAGCTTTCTTT,CASSPGWGQLPMNTEAFF